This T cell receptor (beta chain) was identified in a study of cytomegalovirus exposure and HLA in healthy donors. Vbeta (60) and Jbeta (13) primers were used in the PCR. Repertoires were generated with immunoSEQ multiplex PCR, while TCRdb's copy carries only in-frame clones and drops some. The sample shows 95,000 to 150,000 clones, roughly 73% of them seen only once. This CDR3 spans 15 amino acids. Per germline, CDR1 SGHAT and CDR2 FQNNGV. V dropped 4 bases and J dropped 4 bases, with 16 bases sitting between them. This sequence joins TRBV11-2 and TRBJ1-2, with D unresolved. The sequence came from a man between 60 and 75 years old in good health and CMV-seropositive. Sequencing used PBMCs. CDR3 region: CASSSRLSKGYGYTF. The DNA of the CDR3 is TGTGCCAGCAGCTCCCGACTAAGCAAGGGCTATGGCTACACCTTC. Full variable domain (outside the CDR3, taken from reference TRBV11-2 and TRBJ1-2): EAGVAQSPRYKIIEKRQSVAFWCNPISGHATLYWYQQILGQGPKLLIQFQNNGVVDDSQLPKDRFSAERLKGVDSTLKIQPAKLEDSAVYLCASSSRLSKGYGYTFGSGTRLTVV.